Presented here are 14 T cell receptor beta chains from one specimen sequenced in a study of early T cells in non-severe SARS-CoV-2 infection. TCRdb used MiXCR to reprocess the 5' RACE reads, holding one entry per CDR3 protein. Found here are about 72,000 distinct CDR3 sequences, around 9.1% of them singletons; the top ten hold about 7.1%. The sample here was whole blood, taken at baseline. The receptors come from an adult who was a healthcare worker with PCR-confirmed SARS-CoV-2 infection or an uninfected control (not recorded which).

This clonotype has only a few counts. V gene TRBV29-1 combines with J gene TRBJ1-2; TRBD1 might be the D (6 bases). V was clipped by 7 bases and J by 8 bases, with 20 bases between them. This CDR3 is built from 13 residues. Germline V gene sequence: CDR1 SQVTM, CDR2 ANQGSEA. The CDR3 DNA reads TGCAGCGCCCGTCCCCCGGGGGCAGTCGGCTACACCTTC. Encoded protein: CSARPPGAVGYTF.

The chain uses TRBV11-2 and TRBJ1-1, with 7 bases aligning to TRBD1. The CDR3 is 13 amino acids. Germline CDR1 SGHAT, CDR2 FQNNGV. V gave up 4 bases and J gave up 7 bases; unmatched junction bases: 6. In DNA form, the CDR3 reads TGTGCCAGCAGCTCTTGGAGGACAGGTGAAGCTTTCTTT. Its translation is CASSSWRTGEAFF. Using reference TRBV11-2 and TRBJ1-1 for the parts outside the CDR3, the full variable domain is EAGVAQSPRYKIIEKRQSVAFWCNPISGHATLYWYQQILGQGPKLLIQFQNNGVVDDSQLPKDRFSAERLKGVDSTLKIQPAKLEDSAVYLCASSSWRTGEAFFGQGTRLTVV.

This clonotype was seen more than once but under ten times. This CDR3 is CASSFALGASPLHF. As DNA, the CDR3 is TGTGCCAGCAGCTTTGCGTTGGGGGCTTCACCCCTCCACTTT. V is TRBV7-9 and J is TRBJ1-6; perhaps TRBD1 as D (6 bases). This CDR3 has 14 amino acids. Germline V gene sequence: CDR1 SEHNR, CDR2 FQNEAQ (reference sequence). Trimming took 3 bases from V and 9 from J, leaving 12 bases between them.

The chain recombines TRBV2 with TRBJ1-1, with D unresolved. Trimming pared 5 bases from V and 1 base from J, leaving 17 bases between. The CDR3 sequence is 16 residues long. Per the germline V gene, CDR1 is SNHLY and CDR2 is FYNNEI. DNA of the CDR3: TGTGCCAGCAGTTCCGAGAAAAGGACGGCGAACACTGAAGCTTTCTTT. Translation: CASSSEKRTANTEAFF.

This clonotype was observed a few times. The chain links TRBV4-1 to TRBJ2-3, with TRBD1 matching over 8 bases. This CDR3 spans 16 amino acids. In germline, CDR1 is MGHRA, CDR2 YSYEKL. J was trimmed by 4 bases and V by 0 bases; bases with no gene match: 6. In DNA form, the CDR3 reads TGCGCCAGCAGCCAAGATCAGCGGACAGGGTCAGATACGCAGTATTTT. As protein: CASSQDQRTGSDTQYF.

V gene TRBV7-9 combines with J gene TRBJ2-1; 7 bases agree with TRBD2. The CDR3 loop spans 14 amino acids. The V gene end was trimmed by 5 bases and the J gene end by 8 bases; junction bases not matched to a gene: 9. The germline V gene has CDR1 SEHNR and CDR2 FQNEAQ (reference sequence). CDR3 DNA: TGTGCCAGCAGCCGTGATCCGGGGGGAGATGAGCAGTTCTTC. It is translated as CASSRDPGGDEQFF.

This clonotype was observed a handful of times. The J gene is TRBJ2-2, the V gene TRBV9, with 13 bases identical to TRBD2. CDR3 length: 18 amino acids. CDR1 and CDR2 from the germline V gene are SGDLS and YYNGEE. V gave up 4 bases and J gave up 0 bases; unmatched junction bases: 6. DNA for the CDR3: TGTGCCAGCAGCCCCCGACTAGCGGGGGGTACGAACACCGGGGAGCTGTTTTTT. Translated: CASSPRLAGGTNTGELFF.

This rearrangement joins TRBV2 to TRBJ2-2, with D maybe TRBD1 (5 bases). V was pared by 5 bases and J by 0 bases, with 7 bases between. In germline, CDR1 is SNHLY, CDR2 FYNNEI. The CDR3 contains 14 residues. The CDR3 spells CASSRTTNTGELFF. Here the CDR3 DNA reads TGTGCCAGCAGTAGGACAACGAACACCGGGGAGCTGTTTTTT. The complete variable domain, with remaining parts taken from reference TRBV2 and TRBJ2-2, reads EPEVTQTPSHQVTQMGQEVILRCVPISNHLYFYWYRQILGQKVEFLVSFYNNEISEKSEIFDDQFSVERPDGSNFTLKIRSTKLEDSAMYFCASSRTTNTGELFFGEGSRLTVL.

In this sample, this clonotype turned up many times. The rearrangement links TRBV19 to TRBJ2-2; the D gene is possibly TRBD2 (6 bases). CDR3 size: 16 residues. V was trimmed by 6 bases and J by 1 base, leaving 15 bases between them. Germline values: CDR1 LNHDA, CDR2 SQIVND (reference sequence). CDR3 residues: CASRPIWGENTGELFF. CDR3 coding DNA: TGTGCCAGTAGGCCAATTTGGGGGGAGAACACCGGGGAGCTGTTTTTT.

This clonotype was found many times. This chain joins TRBV3-1 and TRBJ2-3; the D gene is possibly TRBD2 (6 bases). Between the trimmed V and J ends, which lost 1 base and 8 bases, there was a span of 19 bases. This CDR3 contains 16 residues. From germline, CDR1 is LGHDT and CDR2 YNNKEL (reference sequence). CDR3 in DNA: TGTGCCAGCAGCCAAGGGGAGGTCGGGGGACGAGCTACGCAGTATTTT. It codes for CASSQGEVGGRATQYF.

CDR3 in amino acids: CASSWNRGRGSNQPQHF. The CDR3 DNA follows: TGTGCCAGCAGTTGGAACAGGGGGCGCGGGAGCAATCAGCCCCAGCATTTT. V is TRBV6-2 or TRBV6-3 and J is TRBJ1-5; TRBD1 matches at 9 bases. V was pared by 4 bases and J by 1 base, with 8 bases of the junction left unmatched. The CDR3 sequence is 17 residues long. Looked up from germline, CDR1 is MNHEY and CDR2 is SVGEGT.

This chain connects TRBV29-1 to TRBJ1-1; 9 nucleotides agree with TRBD1. With 5 bases clipped from V and 5 bases from J, the junction kept 6 bases outside the gene matches. This CDR3 spans 13 amino acids. From germline, CDR1 is SQVTM and CDR2 ANQGSEA. CDR3 bases: TGCAGCGTTCTCGGACAGGGGTTAACTGAAGCTTTCTTT. Its translation is CSVLGQGLTEAFF.

This clonotype has at least ten counts. This sequence joins TRBV30 and TRBJ1-2, with D hard to call. Per the germline V gene, CDR1 is GTSNPN and CDR2 is SVGIG (reference sequence). Trimming cost V 1 base and J 4 bases, with 7 bases left between them. There are 12 residues in the CDR3. CDR3 nucleotide sequence: TGTGCCTGGAGTGACCAGAGCTATGGCTACACCTTC. Its protein product is CAWSDQSYGYTF. The variable domain in full, completed from reference TRBV30 and TRBJ1-2, reads SQTIHQWPATLVQPVGSPLSLECTVEGTSNPNLYWYRQAAGRGLQLLFYSVGIGQISSEVPQNLSASRPQDRQFILSSKKLLLSDSGFYLCAWSDQSYGYTFGSGTRLTVV.

J is TRBJ2-1 and V is TRBV9; D is perhaps TRBD2 (5 bases). CDR3 length equals 13 residues. V lost 4 bases and J 4 bases, leaving 9 bases between the germline ends. CDR1 is SGDLS and CDR2 is YYNGEE in the germline V gene. The CDR3 coding sequence is TGTGCCAGCAGCTTCGGACTGTACAATGAGCAGTTCTTC. As protein: CASSFGLYNEQFF. The variable domain in full, with the rest retrieved from reference TRBV9 and TRBJ2-1, is DSGVTQTPKHLITATGQRVTLRCSPRSGDLSVYWYQQSLDQGLQFLIQYYNGEERAKGNILERFSAQQFPDLHSELNLSSLELGDSALYFCASSFGLYNEQFFGPGTRLTVL.